This is a list of T cell receptor beta chains from one sample in a study of blood T cell repertoires in COVID-19. This table comes from immunoSEQ multiplex PCR, and its TCRdb copy is limited to in-frame clones, with some not included. The sample carries about 190,000 clones, 80% to 95% recorded once. The sample was peripheral blood. All receptors derive from a man aged 50-59 years with acute or convalescent COVID-19. Both conserved end residues are part of each CDR3. A D gene is named only where the DNA matches it firmly. Not all rows give a size; the values are once, few, many and, for expanded clones, a class.

size,D,V,J,DNA,CDR3
.,TRBD2,TRBV3-1/TRBV3-2,TRBJ2-1,TGTGCCAGCAGCTCGCGCGGCGGGAGAGAAAATGAGCAGTTCTTC,CASSSRGGRENEQFF
once,TRBD1,TRBV6-5,TRBJ2-3,TGTGCCAGCAGCATCGAGGGACAGGGAAGGGATACGCAGTATTTT,CASSIEGQGRDTQYF
.,TRBD2,TRBV7-9,TRBJ2-5,TGTGCCAGCAGCGAACTAGCGGGGGAAGAGACCCAGTACTTC,CASSELAGEETQYF
.,TRBD2,TRBV23-1,TRBJ2-5,TGCGCCAGCACCAGCGGGGGAACTCAAGAGACCCAGTACTTC,CASTSGGTQETQYF
.,TRBD1,TRBV5-1,TRBJ1-2,TGCGCCAGCAGGGAGGGGGCAGAGGGCTACACCTTC,CASREGAEGYTF
.,TRBD1,TRBV5-1,TRBJ1-2,TGCGCCAGCAGCTTGGGACAGGGAAGTGGCTACACCTTC,CASSLGQGSGYTF
.,.,TRBV2,TRBJ1-5,TGTGCCAGCAGTGAAGCATGGCGGGACGGCAATCAGCCCCAGCATTTT,CASSEAWRDGNQPQHF
.,.,TRBV29-1,TRBJ2-1,TGCAGCACCCGGAGTTGGGGAGGCAATGAGCAGTTCTTC,CSTRSWGGNEQFF
.,TRBD1,TRBV6-6,TRBJ1-2,TGTGCCAGCAGTCAACAGGGGGGAACGGGCTACACCTTC,CASSQQGGTGYTF
few,TRBD1,TRBV12-3/TRBV12-4,TRBJ1-2,TGTGCCACATACGACAGGGGCGGTGGCTACACCTTC,CATYDRGGGYTF
.,.,TRBV7-9,TRBJ2-2,TGTGCCAGCAGCTTAACGGGAACTAACACCGGGGAGCTGTTTTTT,CASSLTGTNTGELFF
.,.,TRBV30,TRBJ1-4,TGTGCCTGGAGTGTACAGAACAGTTTTAATGAAAAACTGTTTTTT,CAWSVQNSFNEKLFF
once,.,TRBV21-1,TRBJ1-2,TGTGCCAGCAGCTACTACAGGGGTTATGGCTACACCTTC,CASSYYRGYGYTF
.,.,TRBV7-2,TRBJ1-3,TGTGCCAGCAGCGAATACAGATCTGGAAACACCATATATTTT,CASSEYRSGNTIYF
.,TRBD2,TRBV12-5,TRBJ2-5,TGTGCTAGTGGTTTGGTTCCTGACGGGACTAACCTCCAAGAGACCCAGTACTTC,CASGLVPDGTNLQETQYF
.,TRBD2,TRBV7-7,TRBJ2-1,TGTGCCAGCAGCCAGAGCGGGGGGTCCTACAATGAGCAGTTCTTC,CASSQSGGSYNEQFF
.,.,TRBV11-1,TRBJ2-2,TGTGCCAGCAGCTTACTCAGGAACACCGGGGAGCTGTTTTTT,CASSLLRNTGELFF
.,TRBD2,TRBV28,TRBJ2-1,TGTGCCAGCAACCTCCCCCCTGGGGCTAGCGGGATCAACGAGCAGTTCTTC,CASNLPPGASGINEQFF
.,TRBD1,TRBV19,TRBJ1-5,TGTGCCAGTAGACCCACAGGGGGTGGGGGAGGCAATCAGCCCCAGCATTTT,CASRPTGGGGGNQPQHF
.,.,TRBV28,TRBJ2-3,TGTGCCAGCAGTTATCCAGACGCGGCCAGAGATACGCAGTATTTT,CASSYPDAARDTQYF
.,TRBD1,TRBV12-5,TRBJ1-2,TGTGCTAGTGGTGACCAGGGGGCGGATGGTGTCTATGGCTACACCTTC,CASGDQGADGVYGYTF
.,.,TRBV19,TRBJ2-2,TGTGCCAGTAGATCGGGGGCGAACACCGGGGAGCTGTTTTTT,CASRSGANTGELFF
.,.,TRBV6-5,TRBJ1-2,TGTGCCAGCAGAAAAGCCCACGGGGACTATGGCTACACCTTC,CASRKAHGDYGYTF
.,.,TRBV15,TRBJ1-4,TGTGCCACCAGCAGAGATGGGTGGGGGGGGCAGAGTGAAAAACTGTTTTTT,CATSRDGWGGQSEKLFF
.,.,TRBV12-3/TRBV12-4,TRBJ2-2,TGTGCCAGCAACGCTCTAGCGTCGGCGCTGTTTTTT,CASNALASALFF
.,.,TRBV5-6,TRBJ2-2,TGTGCCAGCTGGGCGAAGAACACCGGGGAGCTGTTTTTT,CASWAKNTGELFF
once,TRBD2,TRBV28,TRBJ2-7,TGTGCCAGCAGTTTACTGAGCGGGATCAACGAGCAGTACTTC,CASSLLSGINEQYF
.,.,TRBV24-1,TRBJ2-1,TGTGCCATCTACGCGGAGGGGTACCGCTACAATGAGCAGTTCTTC,CAIYAEGYRYNEQFF
.,.,TRBV19,TRBJ1-5,TGTGCCAGTAGTATACTACAGGTAAATCAGCCCCAGCATTTT,CASSILQVNQPQHF
.,.,TRBV7-8,TRBJ2-2,TGTGCCAGCACCTCTAGACCTCCCGGGGGCGGGGAGCTGTTTTTT,CASTSRPPGGGELFF
.,TRBD2,TRBV7-3,TRBJ2-1,TGTGCCAGCAATAGCGGGGGCGCCTACAATGAGCAGTTCTTC,CASNSGGAYNEQFF
many,TRBD1,TRBV6-5,TRBJ1-6,TGTGCCAGCCGGCCGGGACAGGGTAATTCACCCCTCCACTTT,CASRPGQGNSPLHF
once,TRBD2,TRBV10-3,TRBJ2-3,TGTGCCATCAGCGGATCGGGAGCGGGGGCCACAGATACGCAGTATTTT,CAISGSGAGATDTQYF
.,.,TRBV5-5,TRBJ1-4,TGTGCCAGCAGCTTGGTGACAGGCGGGGGTGAAAAACTGTTTTTT,CASSLVTGGGEKLFF
.,.,TRBV18,TRBJ2-5,TGTGCCAGCTCACCAGGAGGGGAGACCCAGTACTTC,CASSPGGETQYF
.,.,TRBV14,TRBJ2-5,TGTGCCAGCAGCCAATGGCTCAGCGGGCCACAAGAGACCCAGTACTTC,CASSQWLSGPQETQYF
.,.,TRBV30,TRBJ2-1,TGTGCCTGGAGTAAGAAGCGGCAAGGCAATGAGCAGTTCTTC,CAWSKKRQGNEQFF
.,TRBD1,TRBV18,TRBJ1-5,TGTGCCAGCTCACCATCAATTTCAGACAGGGGAGATAGCAATCAGCCCCAGCATTTT,CASSPSISDRGDSNQPQHF
.,.,TRBV6-5,TRBJ1-6,TGTGCCACCCAACAGGCAAGCTCCTATAATTCACCCCTCCACTTT,CATQQASSYNSPLHF
.,.,TRBV7-2,TRBJ1-4,TGTGCCAGCAGCCTCAGGCAGGGGTGGGAAAAACTGTTTTTT,CASSLRQGWEKLFF
few,.,TRBV2,TRBJ1-1,TGTGCCAGCAGTGCACAGATGAACACTGAAGCTTTCTTT,CASSAQMNTEAFF
.,TRBD2,TRBV30,TRBJ2-7,TGTGCCTGGAGTGTACTGTCTAGCGGGAGCGTCTACGAGCAGTACTTC,CAWSVLSSGSVYEQYF
.,.,TRBV13,TRBJ2-5,TGTGCCAGCAGCTTAGGAGGACTGTACCAAGAGACCCAGTACTTC,CASSLGGLYQETQYF
many,.,TRBV6-6,TRBJ2-2,TGTGCCAGCAGTTACTCGAGGGCTGCAAACACCGGGGAGCTGTTTTTT,CASSYSRAANTGELFF
.,TRBD1,TRBV5-1,TRBJ2-3,TGCGCCAGCAGCTTGACGACAGGGATCGGCACAGATACGCAGTATTTT,CASSLTTGIGTDTQYF
.,.,TRBV18,TRBJ2-1,TGTGCCAGCTCACCAATGGGGGGCTCCTACAATGAGCAGTTCTTC,CASSPMGGSYNEQFF
.,TRBD2,TRBV6-5,TRBJ2-7,TGTGCCAGCAGTTACAACATGGGGGGGGAGGGCTACGAGCAGTACTTC,CASSYNMGGEGYEQYF
.,.,TRBV11-2,TRBJ2-2,TGTGCCAGCAGCCCCGGTGGGTGGGAGCCGAACACCGGGGAGCTGTTTTTT,CASSPGGWEPNTGELFF
.,.,TRBV5-4,TRBJ2-1,TGTGCCAGCAGCTTGGGGGTAGCTTCCTACAATGAGCAGTTCTTC,CASSLGVASYNEQFF
.,.,TRBV29-1,TRBJ1-1,TGCAGCGGGAAAATACAGGGGAACACTGAAGCTTTCTTT,CSGKIQGNTEAFF
.,.,TRBV14,TRBJ1-2,TGTGCCAGCAGCTCCGGGACATTTCCGAACTATGGCTACACCTTC,CASSSGTFPNYGYTF
.,TRBD2,TRBV7-3,TRBJ2-2,TGTGCCAGCAGCTTGGGACTAGATCCCGGGGAGCTGTTTTTT,CASSLGLDPGELFF
.,.,TRBV9,TRBJ2-5,TGTGCCAGCAGCGTAGACAGTGGCCCCCAAGAGACCCAGTACTTC,CASSVDSGPQETQYF
once,TRBD1,TRBV5-6,TRBJ1-6,TGTGCCAGCAGCGTAGACAGGGGAAGATATAATTCACCCCTCCACTTT,CASSVDRGRYNSPLHF
.,.,TRBV19,TRBJ2-7,TGTGCCAGTAGTATACGGCACAGTTCCTACGAGCAGTACTTC,CASSIRHSSYEQYF
once,.,TRBV18,TRBJ1-1,TGTGCCAGCTCATCGGGACTTTCGAACACTGAAGCTTTCTTT,CASSSGLSNTEAFF
.,TRBD2,TRBV7-9,TRBJ2-3,TGTGCCAGCACCCCGGGGGGACTCAGCACAGATACGCAGTATTTT,CASTPGGLSTDTQYF